The rows below give T cell receptor beta chains drawn from one sample of a study of blood T cell repertoires in COVID-19. Sequencing used immunoSEQ multiplex PCR; TCRdb keeps in-frame clones, though not all of them. The sample includes roughly 300,000 clones, more than 85% seen only once; the top ten take approximately 18%. The source material was PBMCs or T cells enriched from blood (not recorded which). All receptors come from a woman in her thirties who had recovered from COVID-19. Both conserved end residues are part of each CDR3. D genes are given only for firm matches. A clone size is listed for some rows: how often the clone was seen (once, few, many), or a class if it is expanded.

>TRBJ1-5|.|TRBV5-1|.
TGCGCCAGCAGCTTGGCCGGGACTGGTAATCAGGCCCAGCATTTT
CASSLAGTGNQAQHF
>TRBJ1-1|.|TRBV2|.
TGTGCCAGCCGCGGGGGGGGCTCTGAAGCTTTCTTT
CASRGGGSEAFF
>TRBJ2-2|.|TRBV11-3|.
TGTGCCAGCAGCTTTCGAGATCCCGGGGAGCTGTTTTTT
CASSFRDPGELFF
>TRBJ2-1|.|TRBV7-2|.
TGTGCCAGCAGCTTAGGCGTTGAGCAGTTCTTC
CASSLGVEQFF
>TRBJ1-1|.|TRBV6-4|.
TGTGCCAGCAGGAGGGAGGGGAACACTGAAGCTTTCTTT
CASRREGNTEAFF
>TRBJ2-1|TRBD2|TRBV5-1|.
TGCGCCAGCAGCTGGGGACTAGCCCAGTTCTTC
CASSWGLAQFF
>TRBJ1-2|.|TRBV15|.
TGTGCCACCAGCCCCGAGGCCAACTATGGCTACACCTTC
CATSPEANYGYTF
>TRBJ1-2|.|TRBV9|.
TGTGCCAGCACGTACAGTAACTATGGCTACACCTTC
CASTYSNYGYTF
>TRBJ1-2|.|TRBV2|.
TGTGCCAGCAGTGACAGCGGGACAATATATGGCTACACCTTC
CASSDSGTIYGYTF
>TRBJ1-5|.|TRBV19|once
TGTGCCAGTACTGGGCAGGGTGGGCAGCCCCAGCATTTT
CASTGQGGQPQHF
>TRBJ2-5|TRBD1|TRBV4-2|.
TGTGCCAGCAGCCAAAGGAGGGACAGGGAAGAGACCCAGTACTTC
CASSQRRDREETQYF
>TRBJ2-7|.|TRBV19|.
TGTGCCAGTAGTATAGAGGCGGGTGACTACGAGCAGTACTTC
CASSIEAGDYEQYF
>TRBJ1-5|TRBD1|TRBV27|.
TGTGCCAGCAGTCCCACTCAGGGGGCTAAACAGCCCCAGCATTTT
CASSPTQGAKQPQHF
>TRBJ1-6|.|TRBV6-2/TRBV6-3|once
TGTGCCAGCAGTTACAGAACCGGGCGGACAGCTAATTCACCCCTCCACTTT
CASSYRTGRTANSPLHF
>TRBJ2-7|.|TRBV9|.
TGTGCCAGCAGCGGCCCCGGAGGGTACGAGCAGTACTTC
CASSGPGGYEQYF
>TRBJ2-3|TRBD2|TRBV27|.
TGTGCCAGCAGTTTAGCCGGACTAGCGGGGAACACAGATACGCAGTATTTT
CASSLAGLAGNTDTQYF
>TRBJ1-1|TRBD1|TRBV4-1|.
TGCGCCAGCAGCCCAATGGGACAGGGCAGGACTGAAGCTTTCTTT
CASSPMGQGRTEAFF
>TRBJ1-1|.|TRBV7-9|.
TGTGCCAGCAGCCCCACACAGGGGAACACTGAAGCTTTCTTT
CASSPTQGNTEAFF
>TRBJ2-2|TRBD2|TRBV3-1/TRBV3-2|.
TGTGCCAGCAGGGAACGGCCAGCGGGGGCGGGCACCGGGGAGCTGTTTTTT
CASRERPAGAGTGELFF
>TRBJ2-1|.|TRBV28|.
TGTGCCAGCAGACGGTACAATGAGCAGTTCTTC
CASRRYNEQFF
>TRBJ1-2|.|TRBV4-1|.
TGCGCCAGCAGCCAAACGCAGGGCGTTCGGTATGGCTACACCTTC
CASSQTQGVRYGYTF
>TRBJ2-4|TRBD2|TRBV28|.
TGTGCCAGCAGTTCCCCCCGGACTAGCGGGAAAAACATTCAGTACTTC
CASSSPRTSGKNIQYF
>TRBJ1-1|.|TRBV7-9|.
TGTGCCAGCAGCTTAGTCGGGGAGCCAGCTTTCTTT
CASSLVGEPAFF
>TRBJ2-2|.|TRBV6-5|.
TGTGCCAGCAGCGGCACCGGGGAGCTGTTTTTT
CASSGTGELFF
>TRBJ2-3|TRBD2|TRBV18|once
TGTGCCAGCTCACCAAACGGACTAGCGGGAGCGGGGGATACGCAGTATTTT
CASSPNGLAGAGDTQYF
>TRBJ1-1|TRBD1|TRBV11-2|.
TGTGCCAGCAGGCTTCTCTCGGACAGGACCTTAGAAGCTTTCTTT
CASRLLSDRTLEAFF
>TRBJ2-1|TRBD1|TRBV2|.
TGTGCCAGCAGTCTTACACGGACAGGCAATGAGCAGTTCTTC
CASSLTRTGNEQFF
>TRBJ1-2|.|TRBV15|.
TGTGCCACCAGCAGAGATAGTTATGGCTACACCTTC
CATSRDSYGYTF
>TRBJ1-6|.|TRBV9|.
TGTGCCAGCAGCGAAAGAGGGACATTGAATACACCCCTCCACTTT
CASSERGTLNTPLHF
>TRBJ2-1|.|TRBV30|once
TGTGCCTGGAGAGAGTCCTACAATGAGCAGTTCTTC
CAWRESYNEQFF
>TRBJ2-7|.|TRBV28|.
TGTGCCAGCAGCGCAGGGGGGCTCTACGAGCAGTACTTC
CASSAGGLYEQYF